Following are 19 T cell receptor beta chains from one sample sequenced in a study of shared clonotypes between healthy human individuals (dated by TCRdb to the early 2020s). CD8 naive samples consisted of CD45RO-negative cells that were positively selected for CCR7, yielding a CD45RA+CCR7+ population without TemRA cells. Libraries were made using the immunoSEQ multiplex PCR assay. TCRdb re-hosts the immuneACCESS table, in-frame sequences only. Its copies lack some clones; in the studies checked, an unresolved V gene accounts for under half of them, and the cause for the rest is not known. The sample table holds about 2 million clones, of which less than 95% were seen once. The top ten clones comprise under 1.5% of the sample. The sequenced material came from naive CD8+ T cells sorted from blood. The label giving this sample's cell subset or site can be read as: CD45RA+CCR7+. These receptors were obtained from a man between 18 and 29 years old in good health.

This clone appeared a single time. The chain employs TRBV2 and TRBJ1-5; perhaps TRBD1 as D (5 bases). The CDR3 sequence is 13 residues long. The germline V gene encodes CDR1 SNHLY and CDR2 FYNNEI. Trimming left V 4 bases short and J 4 bases short, with 8 bases between. The CDR3 DNA follows: TGTGCCAGCAGTGTGGGGGGAAATCAGCCCCAGCATTTT. Encoded protein: CASSVGGNQPQHF.

Concerning this clone: Other DNA sequences from this sample encode an identical CDR3 as well. The CDR3 spells CASSMGQSYQETQYF. CDR3 DNA: TGTGCCAGTAGTATGGGTCAGTCGTACCAAGAGACCCAGTACTTC. The gene calls are TRBV19 and TRBJ2-5; no definite D call. V lost 3 bases, J lost 0 bases, and 11 bases lay in between. The CDR3 is 15 residues long. Germline lookup yields CDR1 LNHDA and CDR2 SQIVND (reference sequence).

The chain couples TRBV7-9 to TRBJ2-1, with TRBD2 matching 7 bases. Germline CDR1 reads SEHNR; CDR2 reads FQNEAQ (reference sequence). J was trimmed by 0 bases and V by 4 bases; bases with no gene match: 15. The CDR3 has 19 amino acids. In DNA, the CDR3 is TGTGCCAGCAGCTCCAGTTTTGGCGGGAGTGTAAGCTCCTACAATGAGCAGTTCTTC. It is translated as CASSSSFGGSVSSYNEQFF.

Notes on this clone: The same CDR3 is also encoded by other DNA sequences in this sample. The genes are TRBV9 and TRBJ2-7; 7 bases fit TRBD2. The CDR3 extends over 15 amino acids. Trimming removed 1 base from V and 0 bases from J; junction bases left unmatched: 4. Per germline, CDR1 SGDLS and CDR2 YYNGEE. CDR3 region: CASSVSGESSYEQYF. CDR3 sequence (DNA): TGTGCCAGCAGCGTAAGCGGGGAAAGCTCCTACGAGCAGTACTTC.

This chain uses TRBV10-3 with TRBJ2-5; D not resolved. CDR3 length equals 13 residues. The V gene lost 0 bases and the J gene lost 5 bases, with 7 bases spanning the gap. Germline-derived CDR1 and CDR2 are ENHRY and SYGVKD. The chain's CDR3 is CAISESRRETQYF. The CDR3 DNA follows: TGTGCCATCAGTGAGTCAAGACGCGAGACCCAGTACTTC.

In its sample, this clone was seen once. The J gene is TRBJ1-1, the V gene TRBV7-9, with 9 nucleotides matching TRBD1. This CDR3 is built from 19 residues. Trimming took 4 bases from V and 1 from J; bases not matched to a gene: 16. Germline assignment: CDR1 SEHNR and CDR2 FQNEAQ (reference sequence). As DNA, the CDR3 is TGTGCCAGCAGCTCCAGCTATCGGACAGGGGCGCTGGGGAACACTGAAGCTTTCTTT. Translated, it gives CASSSSYRTGALGNTEAFF.

The chain recombines TRBV15 with TRBJ2-3, with a weak D call TRBD2 (5 bases). Germline V gene sequence: CDR1 LNHNV, CDR2 YYDKDF (reference sequence). The V end was cut by 1 base, the J end by 2 bases, with 7 bases between. CDR3 length: 14 amino acids. CDR3 region: CATSRGEFTDTQYF. The CDR3 coding sequence is TGTGCCACCAGCAGAGGGGAGTTCACAGATACGCAGTATTTT.

V is TRBV2 and J is TRBJ2-7; TRBD1 matches 8 bases. The CDR3 runs 14 residues. Germline CDR1 reads SNHLY; CDR2 reads FYNNEI. V trimming: 3 bases; J trimming: 6 bases; junction bases outside the gene matches: 7. The CDR3 sequence is CASSDEDRVIEQYF. The CDR3 DNA is TGTGCCAGCAGTGATGAGGACAGGGTAATCGAGCAGTACTTC.

The chain joins TRBV5-6 to TRBJ2-7, with TRBD2 matching 8 bases. This CDR3 has 14 residues. Germline V gene data show CDR1 as SGHDT and CDR2 as YYEEEE. Trimming cost V 2 bases and J 1 base; bases outside gene matches: 2. In nucleotides, the CDR3 is TGTGCCAGCAGCTTTCGCGGGGGGTCCTACGAGCAGTACTTC. Translating gives CASSFRGGSYEQYF.

CDR3 in amino acids: CASSSWDSLNTEAFF. In nucleotides, the CDR3 is TGTGCCAGCAGCTCTTGGGACAGCCTGAACACTGAAGCTTTCTTT. The chain links TRBV7-9 to TRBJ1-1; 7 nucleotides align to TRBD1. This CDR3 spans 15 amino acids. After removal of 4 bases from V and 0 bases from J, the junction contained 5 bases not matched to a gene. Germline V gene data show CDR1 as SEHNR and CDR2 as FQNEAQ (reference sequence).

This chain connects TRBV7-8 to TRBJ1-1; D call uncertain. V lost 3 bases to trimming and J lost 4 bases, with 15 bases between them. This CDR3 comprises 15 residues. Germline-derived CDR1 and CDR2 are SGHVS and FQNEAQ. Here the CDR3 DNA reads TGTGCCAGCAGCTTGGTGAGAGGGCTCGGCACTGAAGCTTTCTTT. Its translation is CASSLVRGLGTEAFF.

V gene TRBV9 combines with J gene TRBJ2-7, with TRBD2 matching over 7 bases. The CDR3 length is 14 residues. Germline trimming cut 4 bases from V and 5 bases from J; bases unmatched to any gene: 9. The germline V gene encodes CDR1 SGDLS and CDR2 YYNGEE. CDR3 sequence: CASSPPGGSNEQYF. The CDR3 DNA is TGTGCCAGCAGCCCACCCGGCGGGAGCAACGAGCAGTACTTC.

The chain recombines TRBV21-1 with TRBJ2-5; TRBD1, as called in the table, went unchecked against the DNA. TRBV21-1 is a listed pseudogene. The CDR3 consists of 17 residues. CDR3 bases: TGTGCCAGCAGCACCCCTCGGAACAGGGGACAACAAGAGACCCAGTACTTC. The encoded protein is CASSTPRNRGQQETQYF.

This chain uses TRBV28 with TRBJ2-4, with a possible D match to TRBD2 (5 bases). This CDR3 has 13 amino acids. V was clipped by 3 bases and J by 8 bases, with 11 bases between them. The germline gives CDR1 MDHEN, CDR2 SYDVKM. CDR3 nucleotide sequence: TGTGCCAGCAGTTTTGGGATCGGGGACATTCAGTACTTC. As protein: CASSFGIGDIQYF. The whole variable domain, filled in from reference TRBV28 and TRBJ2-4, reads DVKVTQSSRYLVKRTGEKVFLECVQDMDHENMFWYRQDPGLGLRLIYFSYDVKMKEKGDIPEGYSVSREKKERFSLILESASTNQTSMYLCASSFGIGDIQYFGAGTRLSVL.

This chain uses TRBV6-6 with TRBJ1-2, with D perhaps TRBD1 (5 bases). Germline CDR1 MNHNY, CDR2 SVGAGI (reference sequence). Deletions cut 4 bases from V and 4 bases from J, with 16 bases between. This CDR3 has 15 amino acids. CDR3 amino acids: CASSSTWGDSYGYTF. The CDR3 DNA sequence: TGTGCCAGCAGTTCCACCTGGGGGGACTCCTATGGCTACACCTTC.

The chain has TRBV27 and TRBJ2-1, with D unresolved. Germline V gene sequence: CDR1 MNHEY, CDR2 SMNVEV (reference sequence). V lost 2 bases, J lost 6 bases, and 14 bases lay in between. The CDR3 spans 15 residues. In nucleotides, the CDR3 is TGTGCCAGCAGTTTAGGCCCTCGGAATACCAATGAGCAGTTCTTC. Protein product: CASSLGPRNTNEQFF.

The chain recombines TRBV9 with TRBJ2-7, with TRBD1 matching over 7 bases. With 4 bases clipped from V and 3 bases from J, the junction kept 4 bases outside the gene matches. CDR3 length: 13 amino acids. Germline V gene lookup returns CDR1 SGDLS and CDR2 YYNGEE. This CDR3 reads CASSFRTGYEQYF. As DNA, the CDR3 is TGTGCCAGCAGCTTCAGGACAGGCTACGAGCAGTACTTC.

This chain connects TRBV28 to TRBJ1-5, with TRBD1 as a possible D gene (5 bases). Germline assignment: CDR1 MDHEN and CDR2 SYDVKM. Trimming took 6 bases from V and 0 from J, leaving 12 bases between them. This CDR3 region has 15 residues. CDR3 sequence (DNA): TGTGCCAGCAGCCCCGGGACCTATAGCAATCAGCCCCAGCATTTT. Amino acids: CASSPGTYSNQPQHF.

The V call is TRBV9, the J call TRBJ2-5; maybe TRBD1 (5 bases). CDR3 size: 14 residues. CDR1 SGDLS and CDR2 YYNGEE come from the germline V gene. The V gene lost 1 base and the J gene lost 5 bases, with 12 bases spanning the gap. The CDR3 reads CASSVTGLRETQYF. The CDR3 DNA is TGTGCCAGCAGCGTAACAGGCCTCCGGGAGACCCAGTACTTC.